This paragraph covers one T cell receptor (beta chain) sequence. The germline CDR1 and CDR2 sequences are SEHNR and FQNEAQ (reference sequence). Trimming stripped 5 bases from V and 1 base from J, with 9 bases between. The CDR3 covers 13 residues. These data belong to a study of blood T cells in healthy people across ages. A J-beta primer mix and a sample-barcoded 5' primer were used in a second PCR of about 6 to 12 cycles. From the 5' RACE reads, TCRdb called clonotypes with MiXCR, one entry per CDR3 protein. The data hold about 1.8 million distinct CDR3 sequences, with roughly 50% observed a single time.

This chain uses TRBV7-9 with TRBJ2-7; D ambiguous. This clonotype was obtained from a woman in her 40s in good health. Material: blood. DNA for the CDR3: TGTGCCAGCAGCGCGGCAGAGTCCTACGAGCAGTACTTC. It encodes CASSAAESYEQYF.